A selection of T cell receptor beta chains follows, all from one sample in a study of monozygotic twins with inflammatory bowel disease. For each CDR3 protein, TCRdb gives one entry from its re-call of the 5' RACE reads, without DNA. This sample's table has approximately 300,000 distinct CDR3 sequences. Material for sequencing was blood. Source of these receptors: a human donor with ulcerative colitis or Crohn's disease, or a healthy co-twin of an affected twin (not recorded which). CDR3s include the opening cysteine and the closing phenylalanine or tryptophan.

j_call: TRBJ2-3; v_call: TRBV28; cdr3_aa: CASTTGGDTDTQYF
j_call: TRBJ2-5; v_call: TRBV2; cdr3_aa: CASSEYGVGAETQYF
j_call: TRBJ2-7; v_call: TRBV7-6; cdr3_aa: CASSPRTSGYEQYF
j_call: TRBJ2-2; v_call: TRBV19; cdr3_aa: CASSITGGGPGELFF
j_call: TRBJ2-5; v_call: TRBV25-1; cdr3_aa: CATPTSPTQYF
j_call: TRBJ1-5; v_call: TRBV5-1; cdr3_aa: CASSLSSRDRGNQPQHF
j_call: TRBJ1-2; v_call: TRBV20-1; cdr3_aa: CSARWLNSYGYTF
j_call: TRBJ2-1; v_call: TRBV20-1; cdr3_aa: CTARGDSSYNEQFF
j_call: TRBJ1-5; v_call: TRBV27; cdr3_aa: CASSNSGLGIYSNQPQHF
j_call: TRBJ2-2; v_call: TRBV7-3; cdr3_aa: CASSSPPGTVANTGELFF
j_call: TRBJ2-1; v_call: TRBV19; cdr3_aa: CASRFQREVYNEQFF
j_call: TRBJ2-3; v_call: TRBV7-9; cdr3_aa: CASSLAAKSDTQYF
j_call: TRBJ2-1; v_call: TRBV7-9; cdr3_aa: CASSLGRGEQFF
j_call: TRBJ1-1; v_call: TRBV6-1; cdr3_aa: CASTKSSRGLTEAFF
j_call: TRBJ1-5; v_call: TRBV12-3/TRBV12-4; cdr3_aa: CASSFYILDGTASNQPQHF
j_call: TRBJ2-2; v_call: TRBV11-2; cdr3_aa: CASSLVVARTGELFF
j_call: TRBJ2-4; v_call: TRBV7-9; cdr3_aa: CASSSLQGAKNIQYF
j_call: TRBJ2-1; v_call: TRBV5-1; cdr3_aa: CASSWGQVGEQFF
j_call: TRBJ1-2; v_call: TRBV7-2; cdr3_aa: CASSFPQSYGYTF
j_call: TRBJ2-2; v_call: TRBV5-1; cdr3_aa: CASSRTSIGGELFF
j_call: TRBJ1-5; v_call: TRBV5-1; cdr3_aa: CASSLFPKQGEPQHF
j_call: TRBJ2-7; v_call: TRBV20-1; cdr3_aa: CSARGPSGSYEQYF
j_call: TRBJ2-1; v_call: TRBV20-1; cdr3_aa: CSADPGLAGRIF
j_call: TRBJ2-7; v_call: TRBV7-4; cdr3_aa: CAKNFGRLSSYEQYF
j_call: TRBJ2-2; v_call: TRBV20-1; cdr3_aa: CSARLVVGELFF
j_call: TRBJ2-1; v_call: TRBV6-1; cdr3_aa: CASRTGTVLYNEQFF
j_call: TRBJ2-7; v_call: TRBV2; cdr3_aa: CASSEQGISYEQYF
j_call: TRBJ1-2; v_call: TRBV6-2/TRBV6-3; cdr3_aa: CASSYPPEGYTF